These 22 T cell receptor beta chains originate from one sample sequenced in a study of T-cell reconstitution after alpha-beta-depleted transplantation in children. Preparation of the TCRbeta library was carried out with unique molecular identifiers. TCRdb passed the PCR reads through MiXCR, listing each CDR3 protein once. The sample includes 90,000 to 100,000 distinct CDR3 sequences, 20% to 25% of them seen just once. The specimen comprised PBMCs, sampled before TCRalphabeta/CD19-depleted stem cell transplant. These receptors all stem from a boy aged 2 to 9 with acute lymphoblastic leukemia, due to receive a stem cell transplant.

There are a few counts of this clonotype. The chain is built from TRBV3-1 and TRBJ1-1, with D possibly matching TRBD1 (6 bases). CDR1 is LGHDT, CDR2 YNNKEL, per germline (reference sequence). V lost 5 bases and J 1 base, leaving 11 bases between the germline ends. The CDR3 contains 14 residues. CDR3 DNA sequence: TGTGCCAGCAGCTTTCACAGGGAGAACACTGAAGCTTTCTTT. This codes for CASSFHRENTEAFF. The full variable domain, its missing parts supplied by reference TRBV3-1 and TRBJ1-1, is DTAVSQTPKYLVTQMGNDKSIKCEQNLGHDTMYWYKQDSKKFLKIMFSYNNKELIINETVPNRFSPKSPDKAHLNLHINSLELGDSAVYFCASSFHRENTEAFFGQGTRLTVV.

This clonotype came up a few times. For the CDR3, the DNA is TGCAGTGCTATGCACGGCGGCACCTACACCTTC. The encoded protein is CSAMHGGTYTF. This rearrangement joins TRBV20-1 to TRBJ1-2; D is undetermined. The germline V and J ends were trimmed by 4 bases and 10 bases, with 13 bases remaining between them. CDR1 and CDR2 (germline): DFQATT, SNEGSKA (reference sequence). CDR3 length equals 11 residues.

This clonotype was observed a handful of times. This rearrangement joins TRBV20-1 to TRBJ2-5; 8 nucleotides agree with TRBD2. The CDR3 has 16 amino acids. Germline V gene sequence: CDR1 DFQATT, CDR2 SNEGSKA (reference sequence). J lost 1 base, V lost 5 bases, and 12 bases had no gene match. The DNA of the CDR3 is TGCAGTGCTGGGGGGTTACTAGCGGAGACCCAAGAGACCCAGTACTTC. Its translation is CSAGGLLAETQETQYF.

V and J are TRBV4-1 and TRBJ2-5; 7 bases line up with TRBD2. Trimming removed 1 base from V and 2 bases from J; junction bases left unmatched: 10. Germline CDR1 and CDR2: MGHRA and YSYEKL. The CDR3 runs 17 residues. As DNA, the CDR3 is TGCGCCAGCAGCCAAGGTTTGCTAGCGGAGGGTCAAGAGACCCAGTACTTC. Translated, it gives CASSQGLLAEGQETQYF.

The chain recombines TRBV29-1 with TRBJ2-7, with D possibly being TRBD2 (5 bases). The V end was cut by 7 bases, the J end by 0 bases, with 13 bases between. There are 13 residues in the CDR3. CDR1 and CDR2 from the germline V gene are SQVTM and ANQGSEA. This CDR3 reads CSARWRSSYEQYF. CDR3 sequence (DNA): TGCAGCGCCCGGTGGAGGAGCTCCTACGAGCAGTACTTC.

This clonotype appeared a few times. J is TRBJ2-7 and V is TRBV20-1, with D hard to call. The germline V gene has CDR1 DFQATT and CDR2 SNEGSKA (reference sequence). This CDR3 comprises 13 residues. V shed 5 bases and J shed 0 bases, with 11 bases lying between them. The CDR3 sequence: CSAAPGSSYEQYF. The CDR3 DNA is TGCAGTGCTGCCCCGGGCAGCTCCTACGAGCAGTACTTC.

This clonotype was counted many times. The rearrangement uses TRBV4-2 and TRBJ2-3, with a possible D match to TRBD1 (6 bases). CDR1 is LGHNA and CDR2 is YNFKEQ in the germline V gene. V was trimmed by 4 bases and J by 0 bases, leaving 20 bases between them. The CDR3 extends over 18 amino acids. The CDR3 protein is CASSRRRQELFSTDTQYF. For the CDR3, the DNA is TGTGCCAGCAGCCGCCGGAGACAGGAGCTCTTTAGCACAGATACGCAGTATTTT.

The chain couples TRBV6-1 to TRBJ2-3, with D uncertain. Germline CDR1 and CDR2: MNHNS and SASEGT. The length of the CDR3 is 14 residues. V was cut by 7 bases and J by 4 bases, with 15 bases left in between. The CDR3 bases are TGTGCCAGCACCCCCCGGTGGGAAGCAGATACGCAGTATTTT. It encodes CASTPRWEADTQYF.

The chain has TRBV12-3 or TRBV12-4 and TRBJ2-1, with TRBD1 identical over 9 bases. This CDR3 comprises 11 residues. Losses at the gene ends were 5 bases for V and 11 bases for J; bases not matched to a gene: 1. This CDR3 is CASSDRGKQFF. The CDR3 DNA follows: TGTGCCAGCAGTGACAGGGGGAAGCAGTTCTTC.

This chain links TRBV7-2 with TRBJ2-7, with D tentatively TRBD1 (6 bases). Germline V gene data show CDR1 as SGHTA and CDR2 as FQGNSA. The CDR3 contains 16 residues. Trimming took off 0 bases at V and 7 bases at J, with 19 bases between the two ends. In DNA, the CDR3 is TGTGCCAGCAGCTTAGCGGCGCCTGGTGGGGGCGGGGAGCAGTACTTC. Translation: CASSLAAPGGGGEQYF.

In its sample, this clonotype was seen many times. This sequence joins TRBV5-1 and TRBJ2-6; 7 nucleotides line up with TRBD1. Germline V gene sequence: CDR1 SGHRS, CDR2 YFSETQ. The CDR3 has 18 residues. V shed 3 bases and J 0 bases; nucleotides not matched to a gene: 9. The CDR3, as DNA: TGCGCCAGCAGCTCCGGACAGGCGACTTACTCTGGGGCCAACGTCCTGACTTTC. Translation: CASSSGQATYSGANVLTF.

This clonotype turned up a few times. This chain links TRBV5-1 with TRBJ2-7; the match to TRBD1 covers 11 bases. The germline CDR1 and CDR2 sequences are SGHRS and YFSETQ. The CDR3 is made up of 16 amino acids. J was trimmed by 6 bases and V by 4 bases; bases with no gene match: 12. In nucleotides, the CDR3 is TGCGCCAGCAGCGTGGGGACAGGGGGGCGGTTGGGCGAGCAGTACTTC. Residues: CASSVGTGGRLGEQYF.

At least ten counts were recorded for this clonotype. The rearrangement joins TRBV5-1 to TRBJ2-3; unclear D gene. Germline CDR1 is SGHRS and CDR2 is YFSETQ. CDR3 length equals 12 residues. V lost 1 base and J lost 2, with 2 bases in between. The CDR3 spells CASSLITDTQYF. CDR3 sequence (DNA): TGCGCCAGCAGCTTGATCACAGATACGCAGTATTTT.

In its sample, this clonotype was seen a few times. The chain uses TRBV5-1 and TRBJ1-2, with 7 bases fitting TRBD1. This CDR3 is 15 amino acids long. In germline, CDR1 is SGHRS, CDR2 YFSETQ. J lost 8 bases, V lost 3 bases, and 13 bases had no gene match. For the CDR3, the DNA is TGCGCCAGCAGCTGGGAGGTAGACAGGGCCCCCGGCTACACCTTC. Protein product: CASSWEVDRAPGYTF.

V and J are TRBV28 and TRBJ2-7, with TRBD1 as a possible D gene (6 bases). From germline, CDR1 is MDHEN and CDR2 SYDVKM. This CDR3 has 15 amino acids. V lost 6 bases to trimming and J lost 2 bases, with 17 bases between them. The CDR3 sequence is CASRKQTGGTYEQYF. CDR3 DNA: TGTGCCAGCAGAAAACAGACAGGTGGGACCTACGAGCAGTACTTC.

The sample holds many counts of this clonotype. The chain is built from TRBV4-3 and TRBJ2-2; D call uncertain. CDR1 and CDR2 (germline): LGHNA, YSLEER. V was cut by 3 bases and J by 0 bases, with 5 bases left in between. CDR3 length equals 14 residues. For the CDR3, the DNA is TGCGCCAGCAGCCACGACACGAACACCGGGGAGCTGTTTTTT. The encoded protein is CASSHDTNTGELFF.

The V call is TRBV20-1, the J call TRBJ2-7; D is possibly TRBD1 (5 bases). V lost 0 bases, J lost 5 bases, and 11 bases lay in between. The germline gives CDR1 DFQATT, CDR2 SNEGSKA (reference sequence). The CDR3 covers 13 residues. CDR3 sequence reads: CSARDWGRDEQYF. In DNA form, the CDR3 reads TGCAGTGCTAGAGATTGGGGCCGGGACGAGCAGTACTTC.

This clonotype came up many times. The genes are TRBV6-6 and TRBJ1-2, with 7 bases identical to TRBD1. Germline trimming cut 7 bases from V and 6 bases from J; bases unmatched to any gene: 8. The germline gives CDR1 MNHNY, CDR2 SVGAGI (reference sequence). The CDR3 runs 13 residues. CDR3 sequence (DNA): TGTGCCAGCAACGCGGACAGGTTGAATGGCTACACCTTC. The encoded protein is CASNADRLNGYTF.

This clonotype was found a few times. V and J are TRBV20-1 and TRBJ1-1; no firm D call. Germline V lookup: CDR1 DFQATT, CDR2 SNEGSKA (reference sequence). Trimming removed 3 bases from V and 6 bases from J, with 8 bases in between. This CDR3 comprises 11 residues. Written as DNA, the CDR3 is TGCAGTGCTAGTTCTGTTCCTGAAGCTTTCTTT. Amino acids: CSASSVPEAFF.

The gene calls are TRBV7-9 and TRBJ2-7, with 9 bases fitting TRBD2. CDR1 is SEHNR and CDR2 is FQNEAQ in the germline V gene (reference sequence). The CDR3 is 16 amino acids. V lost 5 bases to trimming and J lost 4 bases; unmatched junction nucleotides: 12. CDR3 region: CASSPKTSGGLYEQYF. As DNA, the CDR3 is TGTGCCAGCAGCCCAAAGACTAGCGGAGGGCTTTACGAGCAGTACTTC. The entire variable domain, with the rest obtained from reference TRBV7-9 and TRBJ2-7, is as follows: DTGVSQNPRHKITKRGQNVTFRCDPISEHNRLYWYRQTLGQGPEFLTYFQNEAQLEKSRLLSDRFSAERPKGSFSTLEIQRTEQGDSAMYLCASSPKTSGGLYEQYFGPGTRLTVT.

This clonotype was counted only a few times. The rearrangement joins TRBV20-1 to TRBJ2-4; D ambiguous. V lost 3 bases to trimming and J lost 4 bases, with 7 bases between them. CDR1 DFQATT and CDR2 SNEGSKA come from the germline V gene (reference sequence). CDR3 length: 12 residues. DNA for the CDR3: TGCAGTGCTAGGCACAGAAAAAACATTCAGTACTTC. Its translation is CSARHRKNIQYF.

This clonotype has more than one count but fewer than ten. CDR3 region: CASSEWSDNYGYTF. CDR3 nucleotide sequence: TGTGCCAGCAGTGAATGGTCCGATAACTATGGCTACACCTTC. The chain employs TRBV6-1 and TRBJ1-2; unclear D gene. The CDR3 is 14 amino acids. Deletions cut 2 bases from V and 1 base from J, with 8 bases between. Germline V gene sequence: CDR1 MNHNS, CDR2 SASEGT.